This T cell receptor (beta chain) derives from a study of blood T cell repertoires in COVID-19. Study background: Samples of COVID-19 (acute and convalescent) were obtained from the United States, Italy and Spain. In each case, the material was cDNA or gDNA derived from T cells, B-cell-depleted T cells, or PBMCs.

Original processing notes: By means of reference gene primer amplification, nucleated cell counts were estimated. Here immunoSEQ multiplex PCR was the method, and the copy in TCRdb shows in-frame clones only, minus some. For V, J and clone size, that table is used; D and trimming come from the DNA. The sample lists about 70,000 clones, around 86% seen once, with over 25% in the top ten. Deletions cut 3 bases from V and 4 bases from J, with 22 bases between. The CDR3 covers 19 residues. CDR1 and CDR2 from the germline V gene are KGHSH and LQKENI. Source material: peripheral blood. The gene calls are TRBV18 and TRBJ1-6, with D perhaps matching TRBD1 (5 bases). The receptor comes from a woman of 80 years or more with active or convalescent COVID-19. CDR3 bases: TGTGCCAGCTCACCCCAGAGTTTCAGCGGGGGGGTATATAATTCACCCCTCCACTTT. It specifies CASSPQSFSGGVYNSPLHF.